This T cell receptor (beta chain) was captured by sequencing in a study of blood T cells in healthy people across ages. A note on this clonotype: A read error may produce the germline difference seen at one junction end.

Germline CDR1 and CDR2: LGHNA and YSLEER. This CDR3 is 17 amino acids long. Using a J-beta primer mix together with a sample-barcoded 5' primer, a second PCR was run for roughly 6 to 11 cycles. Template switching added a 12-random-nucleotide identifier to every cDNA molecule. TCRdb passed the 5' RACE reads through MiXCR, listing each CDR3 protein once. The sample holds around 1,000,000 distinct CDR3 sequences, almost 25% seen once. This sample also appeared in a second study, on T cells of mothers and their children.

The chain links TRBV4-3 to TRBJ1-3; D gene uncertain. The sequencing sample was made of blood. The sequence was obtained from a girl aged 2-15 years in good health. CDR3: CANSEEAALSSGNTIYF. CDR3 bases: TGCGCCAACAGCGAAGAGGCGGCCCTCTCCTCTGGAAACACCATATATTTT.